Presented here are 13 T cell receptor beta chains from one specimen sequenced in a study of technical replicates of blood from a few donors. Here immunoSEQ multiplex PCR was the method, and the copy in TCRdb shows in-frame clones only, minus some. The sample lists roughly 51,000 clones, around 93% occurring once. The sample comprised PBMCs. The source is a human donor in good health. Some clones in this sample may be carry-over from other donors' samples.

This rearrangement joins TRBV27 to TRBJ2-3; D remains unclear. The germline gives CDR1 MNHEY, CDR2 SMNVEV (reference sequence). The CDR3 extends over 14 amino acids. V was cut by 2 bases and J by 0 bases, with 6 bases left in between. CDR3 nucleotide sequence: TGTGCCAGCAGTTTAAGCGAAAGCACAGATACGCAGTATTTT. This translates into CASSLSESTDTQYF.

The chain joins TRBV19 to TRBJ1-5; TRBD1 is a possible D gene (5 bases). Trimming stripped 1 base from V and 8 bases from J, with 12 bases between. This CDR3 has 14 amino acids. The germline gives CDR1 LNHDA, CDR2 SQIVND (reference sequence). DNA of the CDR3: TGTGCCAGTAGTATAGGCAGGGATGAGAAGCCCCAGCATTTT. Protein sequence: CASSIGRDEKPQHF. Supplemented by reference TRBV19 and TRBJ1-5, the full variable domain reads DGGITQSPKYLFRKEGQNVTLSCEQNLNHDAMYWYRQDPGQGLRLIYYSQIVNDFQKGDIAEGYSVSREKKESFPLTVTSAQKNPTAFYLCASSIGRDEKPQHFGDGTRLSIL.

The rearrangement uses TRBV7-2 and TRBJ1-2; D perhaps matches TRBD1 (6 bases). V was cut by 5 bases and J by 0 bases, with 13 bases left in between. This CDR3 comprises 15 residues. From germline, CDR1 is SGHTA and CDR2 FQGNSA. CDR3 nucleotide sequence: TGTGCCAGCAGCCGTGACAGGTCGCCTAACTATGGCTACACCTTC. Residues: CASSRDRSPNYGYTF.

This clone came up once. This sequence joins TRBV7-2 and TRBJ2-7; 9 positions match TRBD1. Germline V gene lookup returns CDR1 SGHTA and CDR2 FQGNSA. The CDR3 is 14 residues long. Trimming took 6 bases from V and 4 from J; bases not matched to a gene: 7. This CDR3 is CASRPGQGIYEQYF. As DNA, the CDR3 is TGTGCCAGCAGACCCGGACAGGGGATTTACGAGCAGTACTTC.

To note about this clone: The same CDR3 can be traced to other DNA sequences in this sample. The chain links TRBV4-3 to TRBJ2-7; D might be TRBD1 (5 bases). Between the trimmed V and J ends, which lost 0 bases and 0 bases, there was a span of 9 bases. CDR3 length: 15 amino acids. Germline CDR1 reads LGHNA; CDR2 reads YSLEER. CDR3 residues: CASSQDRGGSYEQYF. CDR3 DNA: TGCGCCAGCAGCCAAGATAGGGGCGGCTCCTACGAGCAGTACTTC.

The chain joins TRBV11-2 to TRBJ2-1, with TRBD1 as a possible D gene (7 bases). Trimming pared 3 bases from V and 3 bases from J, leaving 15 bases between. There are 16 residues in the CDR3. Germline-derived CDR1 and CDR2 are SGHAT and FQNNGV. The CDR3 DNA reads as TGTGCCAGCAGCTTGCGTGTGCAGGGGGGCTACAATGAGCAGTTCTTC. It yields the protein CASSLRVQGGYNEQFF.

This chain connects TRBV30 to TRBJ2-3, with D perhaps matching TRBD1 (5 bases). The CDR3 totals 12 residues. The V end lost 1 base, the J end lost 7 bases, and 9 bases lay between the germline ends. Germline CDR1 is GTSNPN and CDR2 is SVGIG (reference sequence). CDR3 amino acids: CAWSGGANTQYF. DNA for the CDR3: TGTGCCTGGAGTGGTGGGGCGAATACGCAGTATTTT.

The chain combines TRBV7-9 with TRBJ1-2; TRBD1 matches at 7 bases. The germline CDR1 and CDR2 sequences are SEHNR and FQNEAQ (reference sequence). The CDR3 is 14 residues long. The J segment lost 7 bases and the V segment lost 0 bases, leaving 5 bases of the junction unmatched. The DNA of the CDR3 is TGTGCCAGCAGCTTAGCCACAGGGGTGGTTGGCTACACCTTC. It codes for CASSLATGVVGYTF. The variable domain in full, completed from reference TRBV7-9 and TRBJ1-2, reads DTGVSQNPRHKITKRGQNVTFRCDPISEHNRLYWYRQTLGQGPEFLTYFQNEAQLEKSRLLSDRFSAERPKGSFSTLEIQRTEQGDSAMYLCASSLATGVVGYTFGSGTRLTVV.

This clone has more than one count but fewer than ten. The J gene is TRBJ1-1, the V gene TRBV7-9; D gene ambiguous. Germline loops: CDR1 SEHNR, CDR2 FQNEAQ (reference sequence). The CDR3 spans 15 residues. The ends were cut back, 4 bases at V and 1 base at J, with 13 bases in the middle. As DNA, the CDR3 is TGTGCCAGCAGCTCAAAGGGAGGCTCGAACACTGAAGCTTTCTTT. Translating gives CASSSKGGSNTEAFF.

This clone was detected once. The chain has TRBV4-3 and TRBJ1-2; a possible D gene is TRBD1 (5 bases). V was clipped by 4 bases and J by 3 bases, with 15 bases between them. The CDR3 has 15 amino acids. Germline CDR1 LGHNA, CDR2 YSLEER. The CDR3 DNA follows: TGCGCCAGCAGCCCCGGACCGGTAGGGGACTATGGCTACACCTTC. Its protein product is CASSPGPVGDYGYTF.

The gene calls are TRBV20-1 and TRBJ1-1; tentative D call: TRBD1 (6 bases). With 5 bases removed from V and 11 bases from J, the gap between germline ends came to 15 bases. This CDR3 has 11 amino acids. Germline V gene sequence: CDR1 DFQATT, CDR2 SNEGSKA (reference sequence). The CDR3 bases are TGCAGTGCTGAACAAACAGGGCGCGCTTTCTTT. It is translated as CSAEQTGRAFF.

The CDR3 loop reads CASSQLAGNTGELFF. Here the CDR3 DNA reads TGTGCCAGCTCACAACTAGCGGGGAACACCGGGGAGCTGTTTTTT. The rearrangement links TRBV18 to TRBJ2-2; 9 bases are a match to TRBD2. CDR1 is KGHSH and CDR2 is LQKENI in the germline V gene. The ends lost 4 bases at V and 1 base at J; junction bases unmatched: 1. The CDR3 extends over 15 amino acids. The full variable domain, in which reference TRBV18 and TRBJ2-2 provide the parts outside the CDR3, is NAGVMQNPRHLVRRRGQEARLRCSPMKGHSHVYWYRQLPEEGLKFMVYLQKENIIDESGMPKERFSAEFPKEGPSILRIQQVVRGDSAAYFCASSQLAGNTGELFFGEGSRLTVL.

The J gene is TRBJ1-4, the V gene TRBV4-3; TRBD1 aligns across 10 bases. Germline CDR1 is LGHNA and CDR2 is YSLEER. Germline trimming cut 4 bases from V and 6 bases from J; bases unmatched to any gene: 2. The CDR3 extends over 14 amino acids. For the CDR3, the DNA is TGCGCCAGCAGCCGTGGGACAGGGGATGAAAAACTGTTTTTT. This codes for CASSRGTGDEKLFF.